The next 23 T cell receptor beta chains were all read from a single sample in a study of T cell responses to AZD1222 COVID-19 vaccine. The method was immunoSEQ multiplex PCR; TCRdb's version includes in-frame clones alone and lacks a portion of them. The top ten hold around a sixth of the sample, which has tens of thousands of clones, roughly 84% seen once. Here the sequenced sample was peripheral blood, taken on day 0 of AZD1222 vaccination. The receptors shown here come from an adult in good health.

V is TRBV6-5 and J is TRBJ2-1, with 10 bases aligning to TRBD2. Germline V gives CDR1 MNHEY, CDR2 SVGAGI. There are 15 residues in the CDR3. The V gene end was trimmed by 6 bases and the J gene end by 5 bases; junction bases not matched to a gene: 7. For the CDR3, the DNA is TGTGCCAGCAGCGCCCTAGCGGGAGTAGACAATGAGCAGTTCTTC. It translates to CASSALAGVDNEQFF.

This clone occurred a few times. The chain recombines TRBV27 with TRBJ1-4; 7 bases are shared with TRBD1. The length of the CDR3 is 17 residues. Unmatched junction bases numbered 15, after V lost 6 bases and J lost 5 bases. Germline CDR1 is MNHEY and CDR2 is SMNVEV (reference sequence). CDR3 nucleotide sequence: TGTGCCAGCAGATCATCCCCTTCAGGGGGTAGGAATGAAAAACTGTTTTTT. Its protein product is CASRSSPSGGRNEKLFF.

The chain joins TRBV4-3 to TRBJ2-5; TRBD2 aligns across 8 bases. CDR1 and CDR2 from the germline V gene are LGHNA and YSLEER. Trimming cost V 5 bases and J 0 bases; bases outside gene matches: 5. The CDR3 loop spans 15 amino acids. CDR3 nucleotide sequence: TGCGCCAGCAGCGAACGGCGGGGGGACCAAGAGACCCAGTACTTC. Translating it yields CASSERRGDQETQYF.

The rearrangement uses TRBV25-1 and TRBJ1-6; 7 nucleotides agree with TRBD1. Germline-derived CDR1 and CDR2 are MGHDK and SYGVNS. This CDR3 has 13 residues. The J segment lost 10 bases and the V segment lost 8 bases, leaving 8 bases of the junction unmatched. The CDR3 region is CASRRGADSPLHF. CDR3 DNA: TGTGCCAGCCGCAGGGGGGCGGACTCACCCCTCCACTTT.

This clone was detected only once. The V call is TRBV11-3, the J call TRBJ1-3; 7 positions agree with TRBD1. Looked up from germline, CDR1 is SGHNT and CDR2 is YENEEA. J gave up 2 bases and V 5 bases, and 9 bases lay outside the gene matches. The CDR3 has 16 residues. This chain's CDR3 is CASSPRQGETGNTIYF. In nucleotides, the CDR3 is TGTGCCAGCAGCCCCCGACAGGGAGAGACTGGAAACACCATATATTTT.

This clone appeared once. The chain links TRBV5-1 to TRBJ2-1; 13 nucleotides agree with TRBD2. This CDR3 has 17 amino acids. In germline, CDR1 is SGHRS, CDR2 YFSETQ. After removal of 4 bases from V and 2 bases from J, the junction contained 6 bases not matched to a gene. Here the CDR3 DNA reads TGCGCCAGCAGCACGGGACTAGCGGGACCTGCCTACAATGAGCAGTTCTTC. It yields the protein CASSTGLAGPAYNEQFF.

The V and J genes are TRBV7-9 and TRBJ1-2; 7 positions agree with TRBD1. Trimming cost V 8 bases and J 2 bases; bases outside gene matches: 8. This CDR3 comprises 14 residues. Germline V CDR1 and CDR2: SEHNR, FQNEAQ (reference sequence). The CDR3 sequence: CASCLGTANYGYTF. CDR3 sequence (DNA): TGTGCCAGCTGCCTAGGGACAGCGAACTATGGCTACACCTTC.

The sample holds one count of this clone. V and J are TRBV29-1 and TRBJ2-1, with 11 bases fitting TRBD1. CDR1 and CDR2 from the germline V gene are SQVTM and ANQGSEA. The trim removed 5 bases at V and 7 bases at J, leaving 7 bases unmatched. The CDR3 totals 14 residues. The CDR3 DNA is TGCAGCGTTTTAGGACAGGGGGCGGGAAATGAGCAGTTCTTC. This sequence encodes CSVLGQGAGNEQFF.

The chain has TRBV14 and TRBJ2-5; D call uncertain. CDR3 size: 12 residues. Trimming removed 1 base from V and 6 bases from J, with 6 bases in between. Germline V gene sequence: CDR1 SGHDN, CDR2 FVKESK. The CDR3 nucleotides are TGTGCCAGCAGCCAAGTAAGGCAGACCCAGTACTTC. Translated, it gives CASSQVRQTQYF. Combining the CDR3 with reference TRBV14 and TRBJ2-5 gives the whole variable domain EAGVTQFPSHSVIEKGQTVTLRCDPISGHDNLYWYRRVMGKEIKFLLHFVKESKQDESGMPNNRFLAERTGGTYSTLKVQPAELEDSGVYFCASSQVRQTQYFGPGTRLLVL.

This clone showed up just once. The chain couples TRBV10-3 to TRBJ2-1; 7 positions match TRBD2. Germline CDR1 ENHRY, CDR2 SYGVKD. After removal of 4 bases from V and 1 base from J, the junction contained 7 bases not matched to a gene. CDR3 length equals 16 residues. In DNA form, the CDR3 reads TGTGCCATCAGTGTGTCTCTCGGGGGGTCCTACAATGAGCAGTTCTTC. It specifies CAISVSLGGSYNEQFF.

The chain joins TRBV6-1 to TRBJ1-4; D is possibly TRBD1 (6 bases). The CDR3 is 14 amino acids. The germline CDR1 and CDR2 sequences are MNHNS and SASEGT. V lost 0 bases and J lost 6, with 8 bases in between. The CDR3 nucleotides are TGTGCCAGCAGTGAAGCGGGGGCGGATGAAAAACTGTTTTTT. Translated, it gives CASSEAGADEKLFF.

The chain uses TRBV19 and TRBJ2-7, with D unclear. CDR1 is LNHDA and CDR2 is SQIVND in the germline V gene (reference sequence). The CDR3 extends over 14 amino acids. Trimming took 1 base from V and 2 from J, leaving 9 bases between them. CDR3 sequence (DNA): TGTGCCAGTAGTATAGCCACTCGAACCTACGAGCAGTACTTC. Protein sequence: CASSIATRTYEQYF.

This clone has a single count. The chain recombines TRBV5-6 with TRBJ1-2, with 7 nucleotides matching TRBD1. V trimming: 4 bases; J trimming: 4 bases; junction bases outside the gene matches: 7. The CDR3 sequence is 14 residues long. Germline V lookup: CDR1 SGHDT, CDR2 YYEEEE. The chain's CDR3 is CASSPWDRGYGYTF. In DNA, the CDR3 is TGTGCCAGCAGCCCGTGGGACAGAGGCTATGGCTACACCTTC.

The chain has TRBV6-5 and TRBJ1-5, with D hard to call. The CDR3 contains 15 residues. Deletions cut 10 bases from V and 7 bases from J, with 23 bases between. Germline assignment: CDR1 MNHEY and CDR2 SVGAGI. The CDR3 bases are TGTGCCACCCGTCATGGCGGCGAGGTTCTACAGCCCCAGCATTTT. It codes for CATRHGGEVLQPQHF.

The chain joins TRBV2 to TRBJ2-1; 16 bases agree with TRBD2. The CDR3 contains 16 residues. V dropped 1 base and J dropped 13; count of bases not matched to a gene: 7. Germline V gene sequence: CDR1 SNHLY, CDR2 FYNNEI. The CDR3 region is CASSEGGTSGRVVQFF. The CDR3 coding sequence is TGTGCCAGCAGTGAAGGTGGGACTAGCGGGAGGGTAGTTCAGTTCTTC.

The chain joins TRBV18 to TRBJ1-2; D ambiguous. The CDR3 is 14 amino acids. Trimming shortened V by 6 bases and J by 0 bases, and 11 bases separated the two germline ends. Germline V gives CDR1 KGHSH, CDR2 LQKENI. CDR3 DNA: TGTGCCAGCTCGTCTGGCCTAGCTAACTATGGCTACACCTTC. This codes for CASSSGLANYGYTF.

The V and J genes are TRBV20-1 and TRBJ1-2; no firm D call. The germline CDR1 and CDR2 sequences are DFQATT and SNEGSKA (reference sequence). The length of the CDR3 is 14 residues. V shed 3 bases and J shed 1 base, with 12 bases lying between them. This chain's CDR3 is CSASGRTINYGYTF. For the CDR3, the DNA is TGCAGTGCTAGTGGGCGGACGATTAACTATGGCTACACCTTC.

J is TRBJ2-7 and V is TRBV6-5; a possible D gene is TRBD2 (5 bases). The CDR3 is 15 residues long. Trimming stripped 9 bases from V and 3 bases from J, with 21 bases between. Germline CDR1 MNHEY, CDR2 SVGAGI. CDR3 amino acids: CASSWERELGYEQYF. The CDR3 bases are TGTGCCAGTTCGTGGGAAAGGGAACTAGGCTACGAGCAGTACTTC.

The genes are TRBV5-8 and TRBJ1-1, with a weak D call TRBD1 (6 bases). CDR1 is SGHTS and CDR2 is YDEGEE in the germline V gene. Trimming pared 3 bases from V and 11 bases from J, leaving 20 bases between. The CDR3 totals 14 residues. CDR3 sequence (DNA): TGTGCCAGCAGCTGGGGACACTACCAGGGTGGGGCTTTCTTT. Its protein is CASSWGHYQGGAFF. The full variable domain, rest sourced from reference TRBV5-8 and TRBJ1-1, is EAGVTQSPTHLIKTRGQQATLRCSPISGHTSVYWYQQALGLGLQFLLWYDEGEERNRGNFPPRFSGRQFPNYSSELNVNALELEDSALYLCASSWGHYQGGAFFGQGTRLTVV.

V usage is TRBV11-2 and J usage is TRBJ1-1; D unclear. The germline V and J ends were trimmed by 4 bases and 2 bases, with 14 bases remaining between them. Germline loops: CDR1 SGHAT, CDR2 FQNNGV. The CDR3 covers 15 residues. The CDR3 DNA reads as TGTGCCAGCAGCTCTCGAAGCAAGGGAAACACTGAAGCTTTCTTT. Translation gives CASSSRSKGNTEAFF.

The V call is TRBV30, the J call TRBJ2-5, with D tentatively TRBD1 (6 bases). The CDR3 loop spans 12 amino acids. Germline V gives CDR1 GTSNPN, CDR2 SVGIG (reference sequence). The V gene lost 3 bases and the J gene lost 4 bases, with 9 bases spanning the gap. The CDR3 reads CAWRQGLETQYF. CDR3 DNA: TGTGCCTGGAGACAGGGTTTAGAGACCCAGTACTTC.

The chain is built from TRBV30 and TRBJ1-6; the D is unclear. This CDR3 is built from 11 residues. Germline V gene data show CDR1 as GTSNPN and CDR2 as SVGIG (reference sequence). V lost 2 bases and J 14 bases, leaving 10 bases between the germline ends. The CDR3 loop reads CAWSSTGTLHF. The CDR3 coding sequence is TGTGCCTGGAGTAGTACGGGGACCCTCCACTTT.

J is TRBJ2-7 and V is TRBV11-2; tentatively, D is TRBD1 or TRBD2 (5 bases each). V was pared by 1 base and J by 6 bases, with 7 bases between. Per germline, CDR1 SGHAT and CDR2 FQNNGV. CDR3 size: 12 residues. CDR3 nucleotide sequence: TGTGCCAGCAGCTTAGTTGGGGGCGAGCAGTACTTC. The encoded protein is CASSLVGGEQYF.